This TCR beta chain was sequenced during a study of blood T cell repertoires in COVID-19. Study context: PBMCs, B-cell-depleted T cells, or T cells were the source of the cDNA or gDNA that made up the material.

Assay used: immunoSEQ multiplex PCR; TCRdb lists only in-frame clones, some missing. The data show around 160,000 clones, roughly nine tenths seen once. This CDR3 has 16 amino acids. The ends were cut back, 6 bases at V and 2 bases at J, with 19 bases in the middle. Germline loops: CDR1 MNHEY, CDR2 SMNVEV (reference sequence). The chain is built from TRBV27 and TRBJ2-5; D is possibly TRBD1 (6 bases). The specimen sequenced was peripheral blood. The clonotype comes from a man between 18 and 35 years old with acute or convalescent COVID-19. The CDR3 coding sequence is TGTGCCAGCAGGTCTTCGACAGGAGTCGGGCAAGAGACCCAGTACTTC. This sequence encodes CASRSSTGVGQETQYF.